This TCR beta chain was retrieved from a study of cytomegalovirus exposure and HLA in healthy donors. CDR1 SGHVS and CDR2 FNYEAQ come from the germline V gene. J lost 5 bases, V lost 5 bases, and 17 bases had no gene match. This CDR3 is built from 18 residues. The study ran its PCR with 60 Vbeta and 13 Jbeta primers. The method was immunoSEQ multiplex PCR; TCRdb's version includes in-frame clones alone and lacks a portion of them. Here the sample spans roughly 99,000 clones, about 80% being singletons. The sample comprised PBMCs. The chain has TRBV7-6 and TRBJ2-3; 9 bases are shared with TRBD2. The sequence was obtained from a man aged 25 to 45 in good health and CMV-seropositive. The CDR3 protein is CASSPTPPWRGGQDTQYF. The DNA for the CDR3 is TGTGCCAGCAGCCCTACTCCCCCTTGGCGGGGGGGCCAAGATACGCAGTATTTT.